The 2 T cell receptor beta chains reported below all come from one sample, sequenced in a study of low-dose radiotherapy and immunotherapy resistance in tumors. With TRAV- and TRBV-specific primers, first-strand cDNA was made, covering the alpha and beta chains. The PCR that amplified TCRs ran for about 20 cycles, relying on a constant-region primer and a V-primer adapter. TCRdb processed the reads anew with MiXCR; each CDR3 protein has one entry. This table has roughly 76,000 distinct CDR3 sequences, 18% appearing once. The time point here: before trial treatment. The source was PBMCs, collected before treatment. These receptors were obtained from a male donor with prostate cancer.

This clonotype showed up many times. The chain combines TRBV19 with TRBJ2-3; D is possibly TRBD2 (6 bases). This CDR3 is 15 amino acids long. The V and J ends lost 5 bases and 6 bases respectively, with 18 bases between them. CDR1 is LNHDA, CDR2 SQIVND, per germline (reference sequence). The CDR3 loop reads CASSPRRDSLDTQYF. For the CDR3, the DNA is TGTGCCAGTAGTCCTCGCCGGGACTCCCTGGATACGCAGTATTTT.

At least ten counts were recorded for this clonotype. For the CDR3, the DNA is TGTGCCAGCAGTCCGCCGGGGAACCTCTATGGCTACACCTTC. This encodes CASSPPGNLYGYTF. V usage is TRBV28 and J usage is TRBJ1-2; the D is unclear. The CDR3 sequence is 14 residues long. Per germline, CDR1 MDHEN and CDR2 SYDVKM. With 5 bases removed from V and 4 bases from J, the gap between germline ends came to 14 bases.